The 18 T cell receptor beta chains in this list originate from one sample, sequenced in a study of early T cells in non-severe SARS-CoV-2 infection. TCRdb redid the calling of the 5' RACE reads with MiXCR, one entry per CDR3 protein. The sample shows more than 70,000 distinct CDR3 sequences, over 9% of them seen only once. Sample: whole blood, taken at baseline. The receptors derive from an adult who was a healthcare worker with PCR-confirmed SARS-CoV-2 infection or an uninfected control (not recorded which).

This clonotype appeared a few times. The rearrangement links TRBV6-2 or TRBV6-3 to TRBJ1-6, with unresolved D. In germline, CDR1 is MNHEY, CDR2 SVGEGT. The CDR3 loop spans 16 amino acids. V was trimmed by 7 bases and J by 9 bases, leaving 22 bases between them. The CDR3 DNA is TGTGCCAGCACTCCAAGAGCCCCGTTAGGACCTTCACCCCTCCACTTT. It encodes CASTPRAPLGPSPLHF.

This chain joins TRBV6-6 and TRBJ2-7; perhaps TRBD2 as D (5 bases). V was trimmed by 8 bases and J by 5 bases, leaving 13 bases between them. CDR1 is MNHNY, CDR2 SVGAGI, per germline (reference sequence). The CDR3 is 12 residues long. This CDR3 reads CASRKRGNEQYF. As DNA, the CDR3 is TGTGCCAGCCGAAAACGAGGGAACGAGCAGTACTTC.

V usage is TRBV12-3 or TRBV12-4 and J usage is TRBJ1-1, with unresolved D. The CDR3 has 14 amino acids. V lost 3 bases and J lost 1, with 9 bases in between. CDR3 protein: CASSFLPPNTEAFF. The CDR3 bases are TGTGCCAGCAGTTTTTTACCGCCGAACACTGAAGCTTTCTTT.

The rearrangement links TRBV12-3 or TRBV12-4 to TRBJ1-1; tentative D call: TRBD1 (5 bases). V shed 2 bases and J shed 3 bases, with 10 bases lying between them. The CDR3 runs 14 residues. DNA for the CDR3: TGTGCCAGCAGTTTATTCGGGGGGGACACTGAAGCTTTCTTT. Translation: CASSLFGGDTEAFF.

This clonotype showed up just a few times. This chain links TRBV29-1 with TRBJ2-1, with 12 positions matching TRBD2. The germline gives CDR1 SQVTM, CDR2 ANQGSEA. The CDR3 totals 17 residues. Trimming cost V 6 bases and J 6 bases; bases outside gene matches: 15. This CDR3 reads CSVPTSGGSFPPNEQFF. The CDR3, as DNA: TGCAGCGTCCCGACTAGCGGGGGATCCTTCCCCCCCAATGAGCAGTTCTTC.

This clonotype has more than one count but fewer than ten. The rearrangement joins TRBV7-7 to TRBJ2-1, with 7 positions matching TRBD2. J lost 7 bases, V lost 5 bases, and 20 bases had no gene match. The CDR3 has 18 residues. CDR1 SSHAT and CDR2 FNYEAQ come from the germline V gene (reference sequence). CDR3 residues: CASSTAPTLAGIRNEQFF. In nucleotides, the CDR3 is TGTGCCAGCAGCACCGCCCCAACGTTAGCGGGTATTAGAAATGAGCAGTTCTTC.

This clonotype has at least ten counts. This chain's CDR3 is CASSEGGRRPYQPQHF. The CDR3 DNA sequence: TGTGCCAGCAGTGAAGGTGGGAGGAGACCCTATCAGCCCCAGCATTTT. The chain carries TRBV2 and TRBJ1-5; the D is unclear. The germline gives CDR1 SNHLY, CDR2 FYNNEI. V dropped 1 base and J dropped 5 bases, with 15 bases sitting between them. CDR3 length: 16 amino acids.

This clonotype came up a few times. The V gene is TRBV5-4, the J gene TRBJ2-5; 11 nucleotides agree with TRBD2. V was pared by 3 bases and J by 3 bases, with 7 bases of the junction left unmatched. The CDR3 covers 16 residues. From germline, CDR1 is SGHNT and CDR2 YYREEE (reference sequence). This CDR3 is CASSSFQTSGEETQYF. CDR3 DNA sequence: TGTGCCAGCAGCTCCTTTCAGACTAGCGGGGAAGAGACCCAGTACTTC.

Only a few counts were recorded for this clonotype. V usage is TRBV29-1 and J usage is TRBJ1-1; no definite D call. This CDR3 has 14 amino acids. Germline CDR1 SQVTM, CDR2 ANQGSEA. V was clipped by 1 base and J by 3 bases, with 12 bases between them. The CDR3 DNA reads TGCAGCGTTGAAGTTCGGGGTTACGACACTGAAGCTTTCTTT. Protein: CSVEVRGYDTEAFF.

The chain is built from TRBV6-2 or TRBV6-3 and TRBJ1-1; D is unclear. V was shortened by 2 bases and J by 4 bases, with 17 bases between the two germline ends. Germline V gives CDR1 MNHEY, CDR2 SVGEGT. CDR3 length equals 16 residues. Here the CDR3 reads CASSYPLAIRATEAFF. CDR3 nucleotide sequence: TGTGCCAGCAGTTACCCGCTTGCGATCCGAGCCACTGAAGCTTTCTTT.

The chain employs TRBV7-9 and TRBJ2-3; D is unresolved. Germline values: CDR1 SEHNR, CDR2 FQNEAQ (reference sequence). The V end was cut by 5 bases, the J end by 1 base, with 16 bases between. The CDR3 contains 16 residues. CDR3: CASSPLSGPRTDTQYF. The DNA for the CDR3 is TGTGCCAGCAGCCCCCTTTCAGGACCCCGCACAGATACGCAGTATTTT.

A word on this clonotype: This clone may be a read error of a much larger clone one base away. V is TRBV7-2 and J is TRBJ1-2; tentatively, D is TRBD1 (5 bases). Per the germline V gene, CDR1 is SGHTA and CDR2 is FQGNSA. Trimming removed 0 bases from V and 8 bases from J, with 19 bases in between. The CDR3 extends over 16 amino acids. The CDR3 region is CASSLALDSQSKGYTF. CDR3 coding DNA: TGTGCCAGCAGCTTAGCGCTAGACAGCCAAAGTAAAGGCTACACCTTC.

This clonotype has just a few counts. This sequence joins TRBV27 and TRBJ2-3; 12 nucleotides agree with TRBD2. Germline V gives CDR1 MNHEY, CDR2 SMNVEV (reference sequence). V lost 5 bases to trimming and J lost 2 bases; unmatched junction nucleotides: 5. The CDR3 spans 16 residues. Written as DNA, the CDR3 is TGTGCCAGCAGTGCACTAGCGGGGGGCCTCACAGATACGCAGTATTTT. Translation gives CASSALAGGLTDTQYF.

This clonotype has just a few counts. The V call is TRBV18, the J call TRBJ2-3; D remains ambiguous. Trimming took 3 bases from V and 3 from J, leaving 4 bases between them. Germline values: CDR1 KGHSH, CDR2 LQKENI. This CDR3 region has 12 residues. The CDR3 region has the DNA TGTGCCAGCTCACCCAAGACAGATACGCAGTATTTT. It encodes CASSPKTDTQYF.

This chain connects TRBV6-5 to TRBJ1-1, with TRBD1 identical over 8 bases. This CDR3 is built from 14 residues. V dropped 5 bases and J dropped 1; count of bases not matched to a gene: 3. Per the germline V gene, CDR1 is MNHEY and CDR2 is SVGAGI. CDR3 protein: CASSRGTGNTEAFF. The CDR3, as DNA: TGTGCCAGCAGTAGAGGGACAGGGAACACTGAAGCTTTCTTT.

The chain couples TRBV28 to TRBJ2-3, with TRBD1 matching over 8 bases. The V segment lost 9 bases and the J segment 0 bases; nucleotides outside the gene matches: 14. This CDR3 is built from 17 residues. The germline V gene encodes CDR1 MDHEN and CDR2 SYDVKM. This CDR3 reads CARSRTRTGTSTDTQYF. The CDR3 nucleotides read TGTGCCAGAAGTCGAACTAGGACAGGGACTAGCACAGATACGCAGTATTTT.

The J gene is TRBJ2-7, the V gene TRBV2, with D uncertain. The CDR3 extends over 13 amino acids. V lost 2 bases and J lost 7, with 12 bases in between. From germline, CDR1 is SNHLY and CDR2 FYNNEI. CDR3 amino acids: CASSETAFEEQYF. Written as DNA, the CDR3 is TGTGCCAGCAGTGAAACCGCCTTCGAAGAGCAGTACTTC.

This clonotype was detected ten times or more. CDR3 sequence: CASTFRVSTEAFF. The DNA of the CDR3 is TGTGCCAGCACGTTCAGGGTGTCCACTGAAGCTTTCTTT. The chain employs TRBV6-1 and TRBJ1-1, with a weak D call TRBD1 (5 bases). Germline V gene sequence: CDR1 MNHNS, CDR2 SASEGT. V lost 7 bases and J 4 bases, leaving 13 bases between the germline ends. The CDR3 contains 13 residues.